This entry lists 20 T cell receptor beta chains sequenced from one sample in a study of T cell responses to AZD1222 COVID-19 vaccine (dated by TCRdb to the early 2020s). Sample time point, as interpreted from the label and publication: baseline before first vaccination. Libraries were constructed by the immunoSEQ multiplex PCR assay. The immuneACCESS repertoire file appears here via TCRdb, limited to in-frame rearrangements. These files lack a portion of the clones; in checked studies, under half of the deficit traces to unresolved V genes, and the cause of the others is not known. The sample table contains tens of thousands of clones; only one count was recorded for around 90% of them. In total, the top ten clones hold roughly 5.8% of the sample. The sequenced sample was peripheral blood, obtained on day 0 of AZD1222 vaccination. All receptors come from an adult in good health.

The chain recombines TRBV10-2 with TRBJ2-1; D uncertain. The CDR3 spans 13 residues. Germline V gene sequence: CDR1 WSHSY, CDR2 SAAADI. Trimming left V 3 bases short and J 5 bases short, with 8 bases between. DNA of the CDR3: TGCGCCAGCAGTGATGTCCCAAACAATGAGCAGTTCTTC. It translates to CASSDVPNNEQFF.

The gene calls are TRBV25-1 and TRBJ2-1; D is undetermined. This CDR3 region has 14 residues. Germline CDR1 and CDR2: MGHDK and SYGVNS. With 1 base removed from V and 6 bases from J, the gap between germline ends came to 10 bases. CDR3 residues: CASSELGLGNEQFF. Written as DNA, the CDR3 is TGTGCCAGCAGTGAATTGGGCCTTGGCAATGAGCAGTTCTTC. Full variable domain (outside the CDR3, taken from reference TRBV25-1 and TRBJ2-1): EADIYQTPRYLVIGTGKKITLECSQTMGHDKMYWYQQDPGMELHLIHYSYGVNSTEKGDLSSESTVSRIRTEHFPLTLESARPSHTSQYLCASSELGLGNEQFFGPGTRLTVL.

The chain is built from TRBV19 and TRBJ1-5, with D possibly being TRBD1 (5 bases). The V gene lost 3 bases and the J gene lost 6 bases, with 27 bases spanning the gap. The CDR3 runs to 19 residues. Germline V gives CDR1 LNHDA, CDR2 SQIVND (reference sequence). CDR3 amino acids: CASSILFLRGREFTQPQHF. Written as DNA, the CDR3 is TGTGCCAGTAGTATTCTTTTTCTGAGAGGCAGGGAATTCACTCAGCCCCAGCATTTT.

The CDR3, as DNA: TGCGCCAGCAGCCCCAAGACTAGCGGGGCCCATGAGCAGTTCTTC. It translates to CASSPKTSGAHEQFF. The chain links TRBV5-1 to TRBJ2-1, with 11 bases that match TRBD2. The CDR3 has 15 amino acids. Germline CDR1 SGHRS, CDR2 YFSETQ. The V segment lost 4 bases and the J segment 8 bases; nucleotides outside the gene matches: 8.

The CDR3 protein is CATSRDRGTEAFF. Written as DNA, the CDR3 is TGTGCCACCAGCAGAGACAGGGGAACTGAAGCTTTCTTT. The J gene is TRBJ1-1, the V gene TRBV15; TRBD1 is a possible D gene (6 bases). V was cut by 0 bases and J by 5 bases, with 7 bases left in between. Germline CDR1 reads LNHNV; CDR2 reads YYDKDF (reference sequence). This CDR3 is built from 13 residues.

This chain connects TRBV6-4 to TRBJ2-2; D unresolved. Trimming removed 2 bases from V and 4 bases from J, with 2 bases in between. CDR3 length: 12 residues. Germline V gives CDR1 MRHNA, CDR2 SNTAGT. The CDR3 DNA reads TGTGCCAGCAGTGACCCCACCGGGGAGCTGTTTTTT. Translating gives CASSDPTGELFF.

The chain has TRBV5-4 and TRBJ2-7; unclear D gene. Looked up from germline, CDR1 is SGHNT and CDR2 is YYREEE (reference sequence). Trimming took off 1 base at V and 4 bases at J, with 12 bases between the two ends. The CDR3 contains 14 residues. CDR3 sequence: CASSLMGIGYEQYF. The CDR3 DNA is TGTGCCAGCAGCTTGATGGGTATTGGTTACGAGCAGTACTTC.

This sequence joins TRBV6-2 or TRBV6-3 and TRBJ1-5, with unresolved D. The CDR3 contains 14 residues. The V gene lost 5 bases and the J gene lost 6 bases, with 14 bases spanning the gap. Germline V gene data show CDR1 as MNHEY and CDR2 as SVGEGT. The CDR3 region has the DNA TGTGCCAGCAGTAGGGAGGTCTTGGGTCAGCCCCAGCATTTT. It translates to CASSREVLGQPQHF.

V is TRBV14 and J is TRBJ1-1; D remains unclear. CDR1 is SGHDN, CDR2 FVKESK, per germline. Deletions cut 0 bases from V and 8 bases from J, with 13 bases between. This CDR3 contains 14 residues. The CDR3 DNA follows: TGTGCCAGCAGCCAAGATGAGGATTATTTGGAAGCTTTCTTT. It translates to CASSQDEDYLEAFF.

V is TRBV5-4 and J is TRBJ2-2; the D is unclear. The germline V gene encodes CDR1 SGHNT and CDR2 YYREEE (reference sequence). V gave up 3 bases and J gave up 0 bases, with 15 bases separating them. The CDR3 is made up of 17 amino acids. Here the CDR3 DNA reads TGTGCCAGCAGCTCCACACTCGCGCACACGAACACCGGGGAGCTGTTTTTT. It codes for CASSSTLAHTNTGELFF.

CDR3 residues: CASRGAGGIEQYF. The CDR3 DNA reads TGTGCCAGCCGGGGCGCAGGGGGCATCGAGCAGTACTTC. This rearrangement joins TRBV7-2 to TRBJ2-7; 8 nucleotides match TRBD1. CDR1 and CDR2 from the germline V gene are SGHTA and FQGNSA. This CDR3 is 13 amino acids long. V lost 8 bases and J lost 6; bases outside the gene matches: 9.

The chain has TRBV5-4 and TRBJ2-1; 8 bases agree with TRBD2. The CDR3 totals 19 residues. Germline V gene data show CDR1 as SGHNT and CDR2 as YYREEE (reference sequence). With V trimmed by 0 bases and J by 2 bases, 13 bases remained unmatched. In DNA form, the CDR3 reads TGTGCCAGCAGCTTGGCCGCTAGAATAGCGGGGACTACCTACAATGAGCAGTTCTTC. Encoded protein: CASSLAARIAGTTYNEQFF.

V gene TRBV27 combines with J gene TRBJ2-2, with 8 bases lining up with TRBD1. Germline CDR1 is MNHEY and CDR2 is SMNVEV (reference sequence). Trimming cost V 3 bases and J 5 bases; bases outside gene matches: 8. The CDR3 has 16 residues. Here the CDR3 DNA reads TGTGCCAGCAGTTTGGCTAGGACAGGGACAACCGGGGAGCTGTTTTTT. It codes for CASSLARTGTTGELFF.

The rearrangement links TRBV24-1 to TRBJ1-1; no clear D. Per the germline V gene, CDR1 is KGHDR and CDR2 is SFDVKD. CDR3 length equals 13 residues. The V end lost 3 bases, the J end lost 1 base, and 5 bases lay between the germline ends. CDR3 in amino acids: CATSDPPNTEAFF. CDR3 sequence (DNA): TGTGCCACCAGTGATCCCCCGAACACTGAAGCTTTCTTT.

The chain has TRBV24-1 and TRBJ2-7; D is perhaps TRBD1 or TRBD2 (5 bases each). This CDR3 is built from 15 residues. CDR1 is KGHDR and CDR2 is SFDVKD in the germline V gene. V was pared by 4 bases and J by 6 bases, with 18 bases between. The CDR3 bases are TGTGCCACCAGTGACCCGCGGGCAGGGAGTGCCGAGCAGTACTTC. Amino acid sequence: CATSDPRAGSAEQYF.

The chain recombines TRBV28 with TRBJ1-2; TRBD1 matches at 9 bases. This CDR3 is 15 amino acids long. Germline loops: CDR1 MDHEN, CDR2 SYDVKM. With 6 bases clipped from V and 4 bases from J, the junction kept 9 bases outside the gene matches. CDR3 sequence reads: CASSPTTGGVYGYTF. The CDR3 region has the DNA TGTGCCAGCAGCCCAACCACAGGGGGCGTCTATGGCTACACCTTC.

This chain links TRBV4-2 with TRBJ1-1; tentatively, D is TRBD1 (6 bases). The CDR3 loop spans 16 amino acids. V dropped 3 bases and J dropped 0 bases, with 14 bases sitting between them. Germline V gene sequence: CDR1 LGHNA, CDR2 YNFKEQ. The CDR3 sequence: CASSQGAEALNTEAFF. CDR3 DNA: TGTGCCAGCAGCCAGGGGGCGGAGGCCCTGAACACTGAAGCTTTCTTT.

V is TRBV2 and J is TRBJ2-2, with 7 bases lining up with TRBD2. J was trimmed by 0 bases and V by 6 bases; bases with no gene match: 4. CDR1 and CDR2 (germline): SNHLY, FYNNEI. This CDR3 has 15 amino acids. CDR3 loop: CASRSGGANTGELFF. For the CDR3, the DNA is TGTGCCAGCAGGAGTGGGGGGGCGAACACCGGGGAGCTGTTTTTT.

This chain uses TRBV7-3 with TRBJ2-1; D remains ambiguous. The CDR3 covers 14 residues. The germline CDR1 and CDR2 sequences are SGHTA and FQGTGA. The ends were cut back, 3 bases at V and 6 bases at J, with 12 bases in the middle. In nucleotides, the CDR3 is TGTGCCAGCAGCTTTAGCCGATCGGGCAATGAGCAGTTCTTC. Translation: CASSFSRSGNEQFF.

The rearrangement links TRBV5-1 to TRBJ2-1; D is undetermined. CDR3 length: 15 amino acids. In germline, CDR1 is SGHRS, CDR2 YFSETQ. V lost 4 bases to trimming and J lost 7 bases, with 18 bases between them. The CDR3 DNA is TGCGCCAGCAGCGAAGACGCGCATCTAGGGAATGAGCAGTTCTTC. It encodes CASSEDAHLGNEQFF.